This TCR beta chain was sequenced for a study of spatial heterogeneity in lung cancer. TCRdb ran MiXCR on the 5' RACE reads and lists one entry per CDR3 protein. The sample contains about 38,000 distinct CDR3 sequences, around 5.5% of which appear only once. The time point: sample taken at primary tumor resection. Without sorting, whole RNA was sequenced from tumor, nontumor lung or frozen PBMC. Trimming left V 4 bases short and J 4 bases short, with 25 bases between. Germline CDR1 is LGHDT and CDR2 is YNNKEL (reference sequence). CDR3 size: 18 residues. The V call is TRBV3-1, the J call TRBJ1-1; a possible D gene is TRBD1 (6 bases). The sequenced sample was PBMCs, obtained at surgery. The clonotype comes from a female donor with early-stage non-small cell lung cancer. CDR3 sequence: CASSLKIASTGYPTEAFF. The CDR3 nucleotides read TGTGCCAGCAGCCTCAAGATCGCTTCTACAGGGTATCCCACTGAAGCTTTCTTT.